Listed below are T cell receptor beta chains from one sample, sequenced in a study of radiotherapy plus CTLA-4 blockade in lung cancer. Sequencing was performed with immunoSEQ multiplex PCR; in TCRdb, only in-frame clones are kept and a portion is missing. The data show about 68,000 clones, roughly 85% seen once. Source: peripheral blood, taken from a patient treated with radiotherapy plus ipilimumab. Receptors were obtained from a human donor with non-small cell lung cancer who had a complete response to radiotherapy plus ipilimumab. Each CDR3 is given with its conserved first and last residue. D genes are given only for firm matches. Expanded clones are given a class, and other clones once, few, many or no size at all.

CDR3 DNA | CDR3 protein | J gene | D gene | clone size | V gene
TGTGCCAGCAGCTTAGATGGACGGGAAACGACTGAAGCTTTCTTT | CASSLDGRETTEAFF | TRBJ1-1 | . | . | TRBV11-3
TGTGCCAGCAGCTTAAGGAGGGGTGGAGGCGATGAGCAGTTCTTC | CASSLRRGGGDEQFF | TRBJ2-1 | . | . | TRBV7-8
TGTGCCAGCTCACCACCTCGGGACAGTGATAGCAATCAGCCCCAGCATTTT | CASSPPRDSDSNQPQHF | TRBJ1-5 | TRBD1 | . | TRBV18
TGCGCCAGCAGCTTGGGGACCCACAAAGGAAACTATGGCTACACCTTC | CASSLGTHKGNYGYTF | TRBJ1-2 | . | . | TRBV5-1
TGTGCCAGCAGGGGACACGGGTTAGGGAACACCATATATTTT | CASRGHGLGNTIYF | TRBJ1-3 | . | few | TRBV7-9
TGTGCCAGCAGTGGCCGGACATCTAGCACAGATACGCAGTATTTT | CASSGRTSSTDTQYF | TRBJ2-3 | . | . | TRBV25-1
TGTGCCAGCAGCTTAACGGGGGATGCCTATGGCTACACCTTC | CASSLTGDAYGYTF | TRBJ1-2 | . | . | TRBV5-6
TGCGCCAGCTCCTCAAACGAGGGGGCTGCGGAGCAGTACTTC | CASSSNEGAAEQYF | TRBJ2-7 | TRBD1 | . | TRBV5-1
TGCGCCAGCAGCATACAGCCGAATGAGCAGTTCTTC | CASSIQPNEQFF | TRBJ2-1 | . | . | TRBV5-1
TGCGCCAGCAGCCCCCCGGGACAGACATCCATGAACACTGAAGCTTTCTTT | CASSPPGQTSMNTEAFF | TRBJ1-1 | TRBD1 | . | TRBV4-1
TGTGCCAGCAGCCTGGCGGACAGGGGCTACAATGAGCAGTTCTTC | CASSLADRGYNEQFF | TRBJ2-1 | TRBD1 | . | TRBV7-9
TGTGCCAGCTCACCTCGGGACGTTGTAAACACTGAAGCTTTCTTT | CASSPRDVVNTEAFF | TRBJ1-1 | . | . | TRBV18
TGTGCCAGCAGCTTAGAACTAGTTTCGTACTTC | CASSLELVSYF | TRBJ2-5 | . | once | TRBV11-2
TGTGCCTGGAGTTTGGGGGCTTCTGGAAACACCATATATTTT | CAWSLGASGNTIYF | TRBJ1-3 | . | . | TRBV30
TGTGCCAGCAGCGCGGGACTAGCGGGAGGGTACAATGAGCAGTTCTTC | CASSAGLAGGYNEQFF | TRBJ2-1 | TRBD2 | few | TRBV5-4
TGCGCCAGCAGCGCCGGATCACTAGAAATCGATGAGCAGTTCTTC | CASSAGSLEIDEQFF | TRBJ2-1 | . | . | TRBV5-1
TGTGCCAGCAGCTTTCAACAGGGCCTGAACACTGAAGCTTTCTTT | CASSFQQGLNTEAFF | TRBJ1-1 | . | . | TRBV7-2
TGTGCCAGCAGTTATGGACTAGCGAGCACCGGGGAGCTGTTTTTT | CASSYGLASTGELFF | TRBJ2-2 | TRBD2 | . | TRBV6-5
TGTGCCAGCAGTCCCCAAGGACAGACGGTATCCACTGAAGCTTTCTTT | CASSPQGQTVSTEAFF | TRBJ1-1 | . | . | TRBV2
TGTGCCAGCAGCGTAGGCGGGGCTAGCACAGATACGCAGTATTTT | CASSVGGASTDTQYF | TRBJ2-3 | . | . | TRBV9
TGCGCCAGCAGCAGACAGGGGGGAAACACCATATATTTT | CASSRQGGNTIYF | TRBJ1-3 | TRBD1 | . | TRBV10-2
TGTGCCTGGAGTGTACTCAAGTTCGGTCAGTATGGCTACACCTTC | CAWSVLKFGQYGYTF | TRBJ1-2 | . | . | TRBV30
TGTGCCAGCAGCTTCGCCTCGGGCGATACGCAGTATTTT | CASSFASGDTQYF | TRBJ2-3 | . | few | TRBV7-2
TGTGCCAGCAGTGAAGCGTTCGGACAGGGGTCCACTGAAGCTTTCTTT | CASSEAFGQGSTEAFF | TRBJ1-1 | TRBD1 | few | TRBV2
TGTGCCATCAGTGAGACTCACAATACGCAGTATTTT | CAISETHNTQYF | TRBJ2-3 | . | . | TRBV10-3
TGTGCCTGGAGTGCTGGGACAGACTATGGCTACACCTTC | CAWSAGTDYGYTF | TRBJ1-2 | TRBD1 | . | TRBV30
TGTGCCAGCAGCCTACACCGGGACATCGGGCACTTC | CASSLHRDIGHF | TRBJ2-7 | . | . | TRBV5-6
TGTGCCAGCACCTATGGACACAGGAACACTGAAGCTTTCTTT | CASTYGHRNTEAFF | TRBJ1-1 | . | once | TRBV5-8
TGTGCCAGCAGCTTGGGGCTAGCGGGGGGCCCGCTTTACGAGCAGTACTTC | CASSLGLAGGPLYEQYF | TRBJ2-7 | TRBD2 | . | TRBV5-4
TGTGCCAGCAGCTTAGGAGGGACTAGCGGGGGGGCTTACGAGCAGTACTTC | CASSLGGTSGGAYEQYF | TRBJ2-7 | TRBD2 | . | TRBV11-2
TGTGCCAGCAGCTCCCGGGACAGGGTGTATAATGGCTACACCTTC | CASSSRDRVYNGYTF | TRBJ1-2 | TRBD1 | . | TRBV5-8
TGTGCCAGCAGCCAAGAAAGGGGTTATGGCTACACCTTC | CASSQERGYGYTF | TRBJ1-2 | . | . | TRBV14
TGTGCCAGCAGCTATAGACAGGGAACTAATGAAAAACTGTTTTTT | CASSYRQGTNEKLFF | TRBJ1-4 | TRBD1 | . | TRBV7-2
TGTGCCAGCAGCTTATTTGGCAGTGGTCAGCCCCAGCATTTT | CASSLFGSGQPQHF | TRBJ1-5 | . | . | TRBV7-6
TGTGCCATCAGTGAGGACAGGCGGACCTCCTACGAGCAGTACTTC | CAISEDRRTSYEQYF | TRBJ2-7 | . | . | TRBV10-3
TGTGCCAGCAGCCCTAGCGGGGGAGCCATCTTCCCAGATACGCAGTATTTT | CASSPSGGAIFPDTQYF | TRBJ2-3 | TRBD2 | . | TRBV5-4
TGTGCCAGCAGCCGAGACCGTCACTCCTACGAGCAGTACTTC | CASSRDRHSYEQYF | TRBJ2-7 | . | . | TRBV5-4
TGTGCCAGCAGCTTAGGTCAGGGGGCTCGAAAAGAAAAACTGTTTTTT | CASSLGQGARKEKLFF | TRBJ1-4 | TRBD1 | . | TRBV13
TGCGCCAGCAGCCAAGGGGGCAGGGGGCGCAGGACCACTGAAGCTTTCTTT | CASSQGGRGRRTTEAFF | TRBJ1-1 | TRBD1 | . | TRBV4-1
TGTGCCAGCAAGGGGTCGAGCAATCAGCCCCAGCATTTT | CASKGSSNQPQHF | TRBJ1-5 | . | few | TRBV2
TGTGCCAGCAGCTTGGCGGGGGGGCCGAGGGAGCAAGAGACCCAGTACTTC | CASSLAGGPREQETQYF | TRBJ2-5 | TRBD2 | . | TRBV5-6
TGTGCCTGGGGTGGGGACGGCAGCTCTGGAAACACCATATATTTT | CAWGGDGSSGNTIYF | TRBJ1-3 | . | . | TRBV30